The entry below describes one T cell receptor beta chain. This sample was included in a study of blood T cell repertoires in COVID-19. Study as a whole: Some COVID-19 samples were acute and others convalescent; all came from the United States, Italy and Spain. The cDNA or gDNA used as material had been derived from T cells, B-cell-depleted T cells, or PBMCs.

Germline loops: CDR1 MGHRA, CDR2 YSYEKL. This CDR3 has 14 amino acids. V lost 3 bases to trimming and J lost 6 bases; unmatched junction nucleotides: 6. In the original workflow: Counts of nucleated cells, estimated from reference gene primer amplification, were obtained. The method was immunoSEQ multiplex PCR; TCRdb's version includes in-frame clones alone and lacks a portion of them. V, J and clone size are taken as reported in that table, and D and trimming were inferred from the DNA itself. Among approximately 150,000 clones, about 88% were seen once, and the ten largest hold under 6.5%. The chain carries TRBV4-1 and TRBJ1-2; 8 bases map to TRBD1. Sequenced sample: peripheral blood. The receptor comes from a woman between 45 and 65 years old with COVID-19, enrolled during active disease. This CDR3 is CASSQDRAGDGYTF. The CDR3 DNA is TGCGCCAGCAGCCAGGACAGGGCGGGTGATGGCTACACCTTC.